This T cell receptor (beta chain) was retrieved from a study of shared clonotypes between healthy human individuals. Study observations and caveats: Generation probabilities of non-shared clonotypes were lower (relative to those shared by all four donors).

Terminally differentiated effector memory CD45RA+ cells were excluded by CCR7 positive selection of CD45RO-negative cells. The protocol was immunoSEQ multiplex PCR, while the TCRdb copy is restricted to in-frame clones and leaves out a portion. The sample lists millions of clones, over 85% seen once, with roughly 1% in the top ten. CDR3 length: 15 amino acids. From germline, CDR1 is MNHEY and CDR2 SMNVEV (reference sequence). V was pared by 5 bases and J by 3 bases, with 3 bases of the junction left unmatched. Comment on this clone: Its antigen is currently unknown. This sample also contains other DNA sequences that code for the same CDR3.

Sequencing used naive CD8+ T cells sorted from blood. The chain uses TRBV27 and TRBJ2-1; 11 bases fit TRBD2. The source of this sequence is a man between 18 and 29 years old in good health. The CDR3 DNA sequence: TGTGCCAGCAGTGAAGGGACTAGCGGCTACAATGAGCAGTTCTTC. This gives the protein CASSEGTSGYNEQFF.